This TCR beta chain is drawn from a study of cytomegalovirus exposure and HLA in healthy donors. PCR employed 60 Vbeta and 13 Jbeta primers. Profiled with immunoSEQ multiplex PCR; TCRdb holds only in-frame clones, not every one. Of some 100,000 clones listed, nearly 70% were seen once; the top ten hold less than 15%. Whole-study results and caveats: Reportedly, a later analysis found an Asian-associated ancestry cluster had fewer N-insertions than the roughly 670-donor mean.

V was clipped by 3 bases and J by 6 bases, with 9 bases between them. The germline V gene has CDR1 SGHTA and CDR2 FQGNSA. The CDR3 loop spans 13 amino acids. This clone was recorded only once. Its antigen is still unknown. The receptor was isolated from a woman aged 45-60 years in good health and CMV-seropositive. The source material was PBMCs. This rearrangement joins TRBV7-2 to TRBJ2-1; D is perhaps TRBD2 (5 bases). The CDR3 DNA reads as TGTGCCAGCAGCTTTACCCGGGGCAATGAGCAGTTCTTC. Residues: CASSFTRGNEQFF.